This T cell receptor beta chain was profiled in a study of blood T cells in healthy people across ages. Broader study findings: Per million T cells, the diversity of TCR beta decreased roughly linearly as age advanced.

As to this clonotype: Antigen unknown.

Primed by a sample-barcoded 5' primer and a J-beta primer mix, a second PCR proceeded for 7 to 11 cycles. The template-switch adaptor, which had 12 random nucleotides, put a tag on each cDNA molecule. TCRdb ran MiXCR on the 5' RACE reads and lists one entry per CDR3 protein. The data hold some 1.5 million distinct CDR3 sequences, with under 30% observed a single time. The CDR3 length is 17 residues. In germline, CDR1 is MGHRA, CDR2 YSYEKL. Trimming pared 1 base from V and 0 bases from J, leaving 15 bases between. This sequence joins TRBV4-1 and TRBJ1-1, with D hard to call. The clonotype comes from a woman in her twenties or thirties in good health. The sequencing input was blood. CDR3 in DNA: TGCGCCAGCAGCCAAGGACGAGGCGGGCAGATGAACACTGAAGCTTTCTTT. Translating it yields CASSQGRGGQMNTEAFF.